This TCR beta chain was observed in a study of T cell responses to AZD1222 COVID-19 vaccine. With 6 bases removed from V and 4 bases from J, the gap between germline ends came to 15 bases. The CDR3 has 14 amino acids. Germline V gene sequence: CDR1 KGHSY, CDR2 FQNENV. TCRdb's table, derived via immunoSEQ multiplex PCR, lists solely in-frame clones and lacks some. This sample has about 120,000 clones; 86% occur once, and the top ten carry 2.5% to 3.5%. The chain links TRBV16 to TRBJ1-2; D not resolved. The origin of this receptor is an adult who received the AZD1222 COVID-19 vaccine. Sample: peripheral blood, taken 28 days after the second AZD1222 dose. The CDR3 is CASRPAGDIYGYTF. The DNA for the CDR3 is TGTGCCAGCAGACCGGCAGGAGATATCTATGGCTACACCTTC. The full variable domain, with the rest looked up from reference TRBV16 and TRBJ1-2, is GEEVAQTPKHLVRGEGQKAKLYCAPIKGHSYVFWYQQVLKNEFKFLISFQNENVFDETGMPKERFSAKCLPNSPCSLEIQATKLEDSAVYFCASRPAGDIYGYTFGSGTRLTVV.